Listed below are T cell receptor beta chains from one sample, sequenced in a study of T cells in Graves' hyperthyroidism and ophthalmopathy. TCRdb called the multiplex PCR reads again in MiXCR, with one record for every CDR3 protein. Among about 620,000 distinct CDR3 sequences listed, about a sixth were seen once. The sample was blood. These receptors originate from a young woman with Graves' hyperthyroidism. Each CDR3 is given with its conserved first and last residue. The D gene is left open where the match is weak. Clone size, where shown, is once, few, many, or a class for clones that have expanded.

d_call,v_call,j_call,clone_size,cdr3_nt,cdr3_aa
NA,TRBV28,TRBJ2-7,many,TGTGCCAGCAACGGAGGTGGGGTGGGAGGCCTCTACGAGCAGTACTTC,CASNGGGVGGLYEQYF
NA,TRBV15,TRBJ2-7,NA,TGTGCCACCAGCACCCGGGCCCTCTACGTGGAGCAGTACTTC,CATSTRALYVEQYF
NA,TRBV19,TRBJ2-5,NA,TGTGCCAGTAGTAGGACTGGAGGCCGGGAAGAGACCCAGTACTTC,CASSRTGGREETQYF
NA,TRBV19,TRBJ1-5,few,TGTGCCAGTAGTATTCAGGGCCCTAGCAATCAGCCCCAGCATTTT,CASSIQGPSNQPQHF
NA,TRBV28,TRBJ1-4,few,TGTGCCAGCAGTTGGCTCATAAGGAATGAAAAACTGTTTTTT,CASSWLIRNEKLFF
NA,TRBV19,TRBJ1-1,NA,TGTGCCACCACTAGGAAAAGGAGCACTGAAGCTTTCTTT,CATTRKRSTEAFF
NA,TRBV28,TRBJ2-3,many,TGTGCCAGCAGAATACGGTATTCAGATACGCAGTATTTT,CASRIRYSDTQYF
NA,TRBV6-6,TRBJ2-5,many,TGTGCCAGCAGTTACGCGGAGGAGACCCAGTACTTC,CASSYAEETQYF
TRBD2,TRBV2,TRBJ2-3,many,TGTGCCAGCAGGATGACTAGCGGCCAGATGGCGGATACGCAGTATTTT,CASRMTSGQMADTQYF
TRBD2,TRBV20-1,TRBJ2-3,many,TGCAGTGCTAGAGATCACGGGAGGGCCTCAGATACGCAGTATTTT,CSARDHGRASDTQYF
TRBD1,TRBV12-3/TRBV12-4,TRBJ2-7,few,TGTGCCAGCAGTTTGTTCCGGACAGGGGGGATCTCCCCAGAGCAGTACTTC,CASSLFRTGGISPEQYF
TRBD1,TRBV28,TRBJ2-3,many,TGTGCCAGCAGTTCCCCTGGGGCGACAGGGGGGTTCACAGATACGCAGTATTTT,CASSSPGATGGFTDTQYF
TRBD2,TRBV18,TRBJ2-7,NA,TGTGCCAGCTCACCCCAAGGTACGACTAGCGGCTACGAGCAGTACTTC,CASSPQGTTSGYEQYF
NA,TRBV13,TRBJ2-1,NA,TGTGCCAGCAGCGTCGAGCTTTCGTACAATGAGCAGTTCTTC,CASSVELSYNEQFF
TRBD1,TRBV6-1,TRBJ1-2,many,TGTGCCAGCAGTGCGACAGGGAGTGGAGGGGGCTACACCTTC,CASSATGSGGGYTF
NA,TRBV11-2,TRBJ1-3,few,TGTGCCAGCAGCTTGGGTAGGGAATCCGGAGGAAACACCATATATTTT,CASSLGRESGGNTIYF
NA,TRBV2,TRBJ2-1,many,TGTGCCAGCATGCTGGGAACAGGGGGGGATGAGCAGTTCTTC,CASMLGTGGDEQFF
NA,TRBV4-1,TRBJ2-3,few,TGCGCCAGCAGCCAAGATTTTGGCTCTAACACAGATACGCAGTATTTT,CASSQDFGSNTDTQYF
TRBD1,TRBV27,TRBJ2-3,many,TGTGCCAGCGGGAAGTGGGACAGGGGGACAGATACGCAGTATTTT,CASGKWDRGTDTQYF
TRBD1,TRBV28,TRBJ1-6,NA,TGTGCCAGCAGTACTGTGAGGGACAGCTCCTATAATTCACCCCTCCACTTT,CASSTVRDSSYNSPLHF
TRBD1,TRBV6-9,TRBJ1-6,few,TGTGCCAGCAGTTACGACAGGGGTGGCAGTTCACCCCTCCACTTT,CASSYDRGGSSPLHF
NA,TRBV18,TRBJ1-1,many,TGTGCCAGCTCGCGGGACGCGAAGAACACTGAAGCTTTCTTT,CASSRDAKNTEAFF
TRBD1,TRBV12-3/TRBV12-4,TRBJ1-2,many,TGTGCCAGCAGTTTGGCCCGGACAGGGGGCAACTATGGCTACACCTTC,CASSLARTGGNYGYTF
NA,TRBV20-1,TRBJ2-3,many,TGCAGTGCTAGAGGGCTAGATACGCAGTATTTT,CSARGLDTQYF
NA,TRBV2,TRBJ1-5,many,TGTGCCAGCAGTGAATCAGCCGGCTACTGGCAGCCCCAGCATTTT,CASSESAGYWQPQHF
NA,TRBV30,TRBJ1-1,many,TGTGCCTGGAGTGGACGGGGGCAACCTGAAGCTTTCTTT,CAWSGRGQPEAFF
TRBD2,TRBV7-6,TRBJ2-1,NA,TGTGCCAGCAGCCGGACTAGCGGAACGAACAATGAGCAGTTCTTC,CASSRTSGTNNEQFF
TRBD1,TRBV5-1,TRBJ2-7,many,TGCGCCAGCAGCTTGGGACAGGGGGCGGCTTCCTACGAGCAGTACTTC,CASSLGQGAASYEQYF
TRBD1,TRBV20-1,TRBJ1-5,many,TGCAGTGCTAGAGAGGGACAGCGCAATCAGCCCCAGCATTTT,CSAREGQRNQPQHF
TRBD2,TRBV12-3/TRBV12-4,TRBJ2-3,many,TGTGCCAGCAGTTTTAGCGGGGGGAGCACAGATACGCAGTATTTT,CASSFSGGSTDTQYF
NA,TRBV5-1,TRBJ1-2,many,TGCGCCAGCAGCGAACAGGGAATCGACGTCTATGGCTACACCTTC,CASSEQGIDVYGYTF
TRBD2,TRBV20-1,TRBJ2-1,many,TGCAGTGCTATTTCTACTAGCGGGTCGCGAGGGCAGTTCTTC,CSAISTSGSRGQFF
NA,TRBV19,TRBJ2-3,NA,TGTGCCAGTAGTAAAAGTGTCGTCCCAGATACGCAGTATTTT,CASSKSVVPDTQYF
NA,TRBV5-1,TRBJ2-1,NA,TGCGCCAGCAGCCCCGACCATCTAGCAGGTGAGCAGTTCTTC,CASSPDHLAGEQFF
NA,TRBV20-1,TRBJ2-3,few,TGCAGTGCTAGCGGGGTGGGAACTAGCACAGATACGCAGTATTTT,CSASGVGTSTDTQYF
NA,TRBV5-1,TRBJ2-5,NA,TGCGCCAGCACCCGGACGGGATCGTACCAAGAGACCCAGTACTTC,CASTRTGSYQETQYF
TRBD1,TRBV29-1,TRBJ1-4,NA,TGCAGCGTTGGACAGGGTGGTGAAAAACTGTTTTTT,CSVGQGGEKLFF
TRBD2,TRBV2,TRBJ2-2,many,TGTGCCAGCGCGCCGGGGGGGGCCAGTATAGCCGGGGAGCTGTTTTTT,CASAPGGASIAGELFF
TRBD2,TRBV27,TRBJ2-1,few,TGTGCCAGCAGTTTAGAGGCTCTAGCGGGCCCCTCCAATGAGCAGTTCTTC,CASSLEALAGPSNEQFF
TRBD1,TRBV19,TRBJ1-2,few,TGTGCCAGTAGACGAAGGACAGGGTCCGGAGTTTATGGCTACACCTTC,CASRRRTGSGVYGYTF
NA,TRBV11-2,TRBJ2-1,many,TGTGCCAGCAGCTCATTCAGACGGCGAGACTACAATGAGCAGTTCTTC,CASSSFRRRDYNEQFF
NA,TRBV27,TRBJ2-1,NA,TGTGCCAGCAGAAAGGGGGGTATCAATGAGCAGTTCTTC,CASRKGGINEQFF
NA,TRBV7-9,TRBJ2-5,few,TGTGCCAGCAGCCAACCCCCCGAGGGGCGTAGAGACTTC,CASSQPPEGRRDF